This TCR beta chain is from a study of blood T cell repertoires in COVID-19. V lost 6 bases, J lost 4 bases, and 12 bases stayed unmatched. Per germline, CDR1 MDHEN and CDR2 SYDVKM. CDR3 length: 17 residues. Assay: immunoSEQ multiplex PCR; the TCRdb copy retains only in-frame clones and omits some. The table shows about 55,000 clones, with 65% to 90% occurring only once. Sample: peripheral blood. The chain combines TRBV28 with TRBJ2-5; 12 nucleotides match TRBD2. This TCR came from a human donor in a cohort sampled during active COVID-19. CDR3: CASRLLAGGGGRETQYF. Here the CDR3 DNA reads TGTGCCAGCAGGCTACTAGCGGGAGGCGGGGGTCGAGAGACCCAGTACTTC.